A single sample gave rise to the 30 T cell receptor beta chains below, sequenced in a study of a mutant IDH1 vaccine in newly diagnosed glioma (dated by TCRdb to 2020 to 2022). The label giving this sample's time point can be read as: baseline, week 1 (first vaccination visit). Per the publication, the treatment or condition label means: pre-vaccination baseline after standard-of-care therapy. The method was the immunoSEQ multiplex PCR assay. TCRdb took this table from immuneACCESS and kept in-frame rearrangements with V and J called. Such tables lack part of the clones; where checked against another copy, unresolved V genes explain under half of the gap, and the rest is unexplained. Present in this sample are approximately 67,000 clones, 65% to 85% of which were seen just once. Approximately 4.5% of the sample comes from the top ten. The sequencing used peripheral blood mononuclear cells (PBMCs), collected from a glioma patient treated with radiotherapy, temozolomide or both. The receptors derive from a woman between 18 and 29 years old with glioma. Some clones in this sample may be carry-over from other donors' samples.

This sequence joins TRBV28 and TRBJ1-2; 7 nucleotides align to TRBD1. The germline gives CDR1 MDHEN, CDR2 SYDVKM. With 2 bases clipped from V and 4 bases from J, the junction kept 13 bases outside the gene matches. This CDR3 spans 17 amino acids. CDR3 DNA sequence: TGTGCCAGCAGTTTAGAGTCCCCCAAGACAGGGCCCTATGGCTACACCTTC. Encoded protein: CASSLESPKTGPYGYTF.

V and J are TRBV6-5 and TRBJ1-3; TRBD1 matches 9 bases. This CDR3 contains 15 residues. V lost 8 bases to trimming and J lost 2 bases; unmatched junction nucleotides: 7. Germline values: CDR1 MNHEY, CDR2 SVGAGI. In nucleotides, the CDR3 is TGTGCCAGCGGGGGTACAGGGGGCACTGGAAACACCATATATTTT. Translated: CASGGTGGTGNTIYF.

This clone was recorded once. The chain links TRBV7-9 to TRBJ2-4; no clear D. The CDR3 length is 15 residues. The germline V gene has CDR1 SEHNR and CDR2 FQNEAQ (reference sequence). With 5 bases removed from V and 1 base from J, the gap between germline ends came to 12 bases. The chain's CDR3 is CASSAFKEAKNIQYF. The CDR3 coding sequence is TGTGCCAGCAGCGCCTTCAAGGAGGCCAAAAACATTCAGTACTTC.

The chain uses TRBV27 and TRBJ1-4; maybe TRBD1 (5 bases). Trimming pared 10 bases from V and 8 bases from J, leaving 17 bases between. Looked up from germline, CDR1 is MNHEY and CDR2 is SMNVEV (reference sequence). This CDR3 contains 13 residues. In DNA form, the CDR3 reads TGTGCCATTCGGGGAGGGGAAATCGAAAAACTGTTTTTT. This encodes CAIRGGEIEKLFF.

The J gene is TRBJ2-5, the V gene TRBV5-4, with D tentatively TRBD2 (7 bases). CDR3 length: 16 residues. The ends were cut back, 4 bases at V and 1 base at J, with 17 bases in the middle. From germline, CDR1 is SGHNT and CDR2 YYREEE (reference sequence). The CDR3 DNA reads TGTGCCAGCAGCCATCCCCGAGGGGGGGCCCAAGAGACCCAGTACTTC. This gives the protein CASSHPRGGAQETQYF.

This rearrangement joins TRBV5-1 to TRBJ2-7; the match to TRBD2 covers 7 bases. V lost 2 bases, J lost 6 bases, and 11 bases stayed unmatched. The CDR3 runs to 15 residues. Germline loops: CDR1 SGHRS, CDR2 YFSETQ. CDR3 sequence: CASSFSGLGALEQYF. For the CDR3, the DNA is TGCGCCAGCAGCTTTAGCGGGCTAGGAGCTCTCGAGCAGTACTTC.

J is TRBJ2-5 and V is TRBV9; D possibly corresponds to TRBD1 (6 bases). Per the germline V gene, CDR1 is SGDLS and CDR2 is YYNGEE. V lost 4 bases, J lost 5 bases, and 12 bases lay in between. The CDR3 loop spans 13 amino acids. CDR3: CASSPWGQETQYF. The CDR3 DNA is TGTGCCAGCAGCCCATGGGGGCAGGAGACCCAGTACTTC. Full variable domain (rest looked up from reference TRBV9 and TRBJ2-5): DSGVTQTPKHLITATGQRVTLRCSPRSGDLSVYWYQQSLDQGLQFLIQYYNGEERAKGNILERFSAQQFPDLHSELNLSSLELGDSALYFCASSPWGQETQYFGPGTRLLVL.

This sequence joins TRBV7-2 and TRBJ1-6, with D hard to call. CDR1 is SGHTA and CDR2 is FQGNSA in the germline V gene. The CDR3 extends over 14 amino acids. The V end lost 0 bases, the J end lost 7 bases, and 7 bases lay between the germline ends. The CDR3 nucleotides are TGTGCCAGCAGCTTAGCTCTGGGGAATTCACCCCTCCACTTT. This gives the protein CASSLALGNSPLHF.

This chain uses TRBV9 with TRBJ2-1; 8 bases agree with TRBD1. This CDR3 is built from 15 residues. Trimming cost V 3 bases and J 2 bases; bases outside gene matches: 4. Germline lookup yields CDR1 SGDLS and CDR2 YYNGEE. The CDR3 bases are TGTGCCAGCAGCGGGGGGACAGGACCCTACAATGAGCAGTTCTTC. Protein product: CASSGGTGPYNEQFF.

This clone occurred once. The chain couples TRBV19 to TRBJ2-1; D is unresolved. The CDR3 has 16 residues. The V end lost 3 bases, the J end lost 4 bases, and 16 bases lay between the germline ends. From germline, CDR1 is LNHDA and CDR2 SQIVND (reference sequence). Written as DNA, the CDR3 is TGTGCCAGTAGTATGGGTGGACGAGCTTTGTACAATGAGCAGTTCTTC. This sequence encodes CASSMGGRALYNEQFF.

The CDR3 sequence: CASSSIGGGEKLFF. CDR3 DNA: TGTGCCAGCAGTAGTATAGGCGGGGGTGAAAAACTGTTTTTT. The V gene is TRBV6-5, the J gene TRBJ1-4; a possible D gene is TRBD1 (5 bases). The V end lost 5 bases, the J end lost 7 bases, and 14 bases lay between the germline ends. This CDR3 contains 14 residues. The germline gives CDR1 MNHEY, CDR2 SVGAGI.

V gene TRBV14 combines with J gene TRBJ1-5, with TRBD1 as a possible D gene (5 bases). V was clipped by 1 base and J by 5 bases, with 18 bases between them. The V gene's germline CDR1 is SGHDN and CDR2 FVKESK. The CDR3 loop spans 17 amino acids. The DNA of the CDR3 is TGTGCCAGCAGCCAAGGAGGGTTGAGGGACCCATATCAGCCCCAGCATTTT. This gives the protein CASSQGGLRDPYQPQHF.

The genes are TRBV9 and TRBJ1-1; tentatively, D is TRBD1 (5 bases). The germline V gene encodes CDR1 SGDLS and CDR2 YYNGEE. The CDR3 extends over 14 amino acids. Trimming shortened V by 0 bases and J by 4 bases, and 10 bases separated the two germline ends. CDR3 region: CASSVGGRSTEAFF. CDR3 bases: TGTGCCAGCAGCGTAGGGGGCCGTAGCACTGAAGCTTTCTTT.

This chain links TRBV5-1 with TRBJ1-1; D uncertain. V was cut by 0 bases and J by 4 bases, with 13 bases left in between. This CDR3 comprises 15 residues. Germline V gives CDR1 SGHRS, CDR2 YFSETQ. In DNA, the CDR3 is TGCGCCAGCAGCTTGGGGCCAGGACTGGGCACTGAAGCTTTCTTT. It encodes CASSLGPGLGTEAFF. Looking up the rest from reference TRBV5-1 and TRBJ1-1 gives the full variable domain: KAGVTQTPRYLIKTRGQQVTLSCSPISGHRSVSWYQQTPGQGLQFLFEYFSETQRNKGNFPGRFSGRQFSNSRSEMNVSTLELGDSALYLCASSLGPGLGTEAFFGQGTRLTVV.

The genes are TRBV2 and TRBJ2-2; tentative D call: TRBD1 (6 bases). The CDR3 length is 12 residues. V lost 7 bases, J lost 6 bases, and 9 bases lay in between. Germline V CDR1 and CDR2: SNHLY, FYNNEI. CDR3 nucleotides: TGTGCCAGCAACCCAGGGGCCGGGGAGCTGTTTTTT. It codes for CASNPGAGELFF.

Written as DNA, the CDR3 is TGTGCCAGCAGTTCAGGACAGGACCCAGATACGCAGTATTTT. Protein sequence: CASSSGQDPDTQYF. The gene calls are TRBV6-5 and TRBJ2-3, with 7 bases identical to TRBD1. Germline-derived CDR1 and CDR2 are MNHEY and SVGAGI. V was clipped by 4 bases and J by 4 bases; unmatched bases: 5. This CDR3 is 14 amino acids long.

This CDR3 reads CASSIGTRTADTQYF. CDR3 nucleotides: TGTGCCAGTAGTATAGGAACGAGGACAGCAGATACGCAGTATTTT. This chain links TRBV19 with TRBJ2-3, with D possibly TRBD1 on 6 matching bases. Germline CDR1 is LNHDA and CDR2 is SQIVND (reference sequence). There are 15 residues in the CDR3. Trimming removed 1 base at V and 4 bases at J, with 12 bases between.

V usage is TRBV2 and J usage is TRBJ1-2; 7 bases line up with TRBD1. The V segment lost 1 base and the J segment 7 bases; nucleotides outside the gene matches: 6. CDR1 and CDR2 (germline): SNHLY, FYNNEI. The CDR3 has 14 amino acids. The CDR3 spells CASSEDKGALGYTF. CDR3 in DNA: TGTGCCAGCAGTGAAGATAAGGGGGCGCTTGGCTACACCTTC. Based on the CDR3 plus reference TRBV2 and TRBJ1-2, the full variable domain is EPEVTQTPSHQVTQMGQEVILRCVPISNHLYFYWYRQILGQKVEFLVSFYNNEISEKSEIFDDQFSVERPDGSNFTLKIRSTKLEDSAMYFCASSEDKGALGYTFGSGTRLTVV.

With respect to this clone: In the same sample, other DNA sequences code for this CDR3. The chain links TRBV7-9 to TRBJ2-5; D remains ambiguous. CDR3 length: 11 residues. Germline assignment: CDR1 SEHNR and CDR2 FQNEAQ (reference sequence). Trimming removed 5 bases at V and 3 bases at J, with 4 bases between. As DNA, the CDR3 is TGTGCCAGCAGCCCCAAAGAGACCCAGTACTTC. Protein product: CASSPKETQYF.

In this sample, this clone is medium-sized. The V and J genes are TRBV11-2 and TRBJ2-1, with 9 bases matching TRBD2. V lost 1 base, J lost 6 bases, and 10 bases stayed unmatched. Germline CDR1 is SGHAT and CDR2 is FQNNGV. This CDR3 is built from 17 residues. This CDR3 is CASSLVVGSGRGNEQFF. The CDR3 DNA sequence: TGTGCCAGCAGCTTAGTGGTCGGTAGCGGGAGAGGCAATGAGCAGTTCTTC.

The CDR3 is CASSPGTRSLEQYF. For the CDR3, the DNA is TGTGCCAGCAGCCCCGGGACTAGATCTCTCGAGCAGTACTTC. The gene calls are TRBV7-9 and TRBJ2-7; the match to TRBD2 covers 8 bases. The length of the CDR3 is 14 residues. V was pared by 5 bases and J by 6 bases, with 9 bases of the junction left unmatched. Germline-derived CDR1 and CDR2 are SEHNR and FQNEAQ (reference sequence).

This sequence joins TRBV5-6 and TRBJ1-1; D not certain. This CDR3 region has 14 residues. The V end was cut by 2 bases, the J end by 5 bases, with 13 bases between. Germline V lookup: CDR1 SGHDT, CDR2 YYEEEE. CDR3 DNA sequence: TGTGCCAGCAGCTTCATCGTAGGCGAGACTGAAGCTTTCTTT. Its translation is CASSFIVGETEAFF.

The chain carries TRBV9 and TRBJ2-5; 10 positions match TRBD2. The V gene end was trimmed by 0 bases and the J gene end by 5 bases; junction bases not matched to a gene: 22. Germline CDR1 is SGDLS and CDR2 is YYNGEE. The CDR3 is 21 amino acids. The CDR3 region has the DNA TGTGCCAGCAGCGTAGGGCCCCACCCCCTGAGCGGGGGGGCCTTTGGGGAGACCCAGTACTTC. This sequence encodes CASSVGPHPLSGGAFGETQYF.

The chain has TRBV4-2 and TRBJ1-3; the D is unclear. V gave up 3 bases and J gave up 2 bases, with 14 bases separating them. The CDR3 has 16 amino acids. CDR1 LGHNA and CDR2 YNFKEQ come from the germline V gene. The CDR3 is CASSQAGGSPGNTIYF. For the CDR3, the DNA is TGTGCCAGCAGCCAGGCCGGCGGGTCCCCTGGAAACACCATATATTTT.

This chain joins TRBV7-2 and TRBJ2-1, with D hard to call. V was cut by 3 bases and J by 5 bases, with 8 bases left in between. Germline CDR1 and CDR2: SGHTA and FQGNSA. This CDR3 has 13 amino acids. CDR3 nucleotide sequence: TGTGCCAGCAGCTTCAGACTTAACAATGAGCAGTTCTTC. This encodes CASSFRLNNEQFF.

The chain links TRBV14 to TRBJ1-1; no reliable D call. The V and J ends lost 1 base and 2 bases respectively, with 14 bases between them. The germline CDR1 and CDR2 sequences are SGHDN and FVKESK. This CDR3 has 16 residues. The CDR3 loop reads CASSQGGRARNTEAFF. The CDR3 region has the DNA TGTGCCAGCAGCCAAGGAGGGAGGGCGCGAAACACTGAAGCTTTCTTT.

The chain employs TRBV29-1 and TRBJ1-2, with 7 bases fitting TRBD1. CDR1 and CDR2 from the germline V gene are SQVTM and ANQGSEA. CDR3 length: 14 residues. With 0 bases clipped from V and 4 bases from J, the junction kept 5 bases outside the gene matches. CDR3 nucleotides: TGCAGCGTTGAAGACAGGGGGACAGTCTATGGCTACACCTTC. It yields the protein CSVEDRGTVYGYTF.

The chain links TRBV6-4 to TRBJ2-2; the D call may be TRBD1 or TRBD2 (6 bases each). Per germline, CDR1 MRHNA and CDR2 SNTAGT. With 4 bases removed from V and 6 bases from J, the gap between germline ends came to 12 bases. CDR3 size: 14 residues. CDR3 nucleotides: TGTGCCAGCAGTGTACAGGAGGGGGCCGGGGAGCTGTTTTTT. Translated: CASSVQEGAGELFF.

V gene TRBV5-6 combines with J gene TRBJ1-6, with a weak D call TRBD1 (5 bases). Trimming took 0 bases from V and 5 from J, leaving 9 bases between them. Germline CDR1 reads SGHDT; CDR2 reads YYEEEE. CDR3 size: 15 residues. The CDR3 region has the DNA TGTGCCAGCAGCTTGGCGGGACGCGATAATTCACCCCTCCACTTT. Residues: CASSLAGRDNSPLHF.

The rearrangement uses TRBV27 and TRBJ2-7, with D uncertain. Looked up from germline, CDR1 is MNHEY and CDR2 is SMNVEV (reference sequence). The V gene lost 1 base and the J gene lost 5 bases, with 27 bases spanning the gap. This CDR3 is built from 19 residues. This CDR3 is CASSLYGVPAADDDDEQYF. The DNA for the CDR3 is TGTGCCAGCAGTTTATACGGCGTGCCGGCCGCGGATGACGATGACGAGCAGTACTTC.